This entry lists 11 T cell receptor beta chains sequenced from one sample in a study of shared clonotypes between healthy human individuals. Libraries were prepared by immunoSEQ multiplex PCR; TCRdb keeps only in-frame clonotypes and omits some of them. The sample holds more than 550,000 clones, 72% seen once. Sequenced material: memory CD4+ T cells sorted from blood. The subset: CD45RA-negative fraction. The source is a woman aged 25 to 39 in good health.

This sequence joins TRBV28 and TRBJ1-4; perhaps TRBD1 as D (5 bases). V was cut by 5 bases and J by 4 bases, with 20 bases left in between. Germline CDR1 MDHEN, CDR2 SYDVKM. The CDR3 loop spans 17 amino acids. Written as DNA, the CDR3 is TGTGCCAGCAGTAGCCTACGCCGGGACTTTAGTAATGAAAAACTGTTTTTT. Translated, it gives CASSSLRRDFSNEKLFF.

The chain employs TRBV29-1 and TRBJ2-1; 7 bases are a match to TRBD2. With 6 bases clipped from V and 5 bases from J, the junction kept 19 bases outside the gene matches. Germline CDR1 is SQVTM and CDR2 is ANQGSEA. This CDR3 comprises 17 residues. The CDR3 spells CSVVHLGGGPFDNEQFF. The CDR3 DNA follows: TGCAGCGTCGTACATTTGGGGGGAGGGCCTTTCGACAATGAGCAGTTCTTC.

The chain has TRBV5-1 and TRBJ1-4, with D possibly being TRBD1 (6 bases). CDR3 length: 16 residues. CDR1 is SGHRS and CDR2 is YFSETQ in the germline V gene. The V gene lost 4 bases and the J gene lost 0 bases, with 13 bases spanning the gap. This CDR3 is CASSKGHTTTNEKLFF. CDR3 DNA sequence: TGCGCCAGCAGCAAGGGACATACCACAACTAATGAAAAACTGTTTTTT.

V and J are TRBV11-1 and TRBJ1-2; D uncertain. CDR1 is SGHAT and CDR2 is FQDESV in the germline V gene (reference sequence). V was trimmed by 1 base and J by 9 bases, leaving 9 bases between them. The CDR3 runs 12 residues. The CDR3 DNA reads TGTGCCAGCAGCTTAGTTGAAGCCAGCTACACCTTC. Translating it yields CASSLVEASYTF.

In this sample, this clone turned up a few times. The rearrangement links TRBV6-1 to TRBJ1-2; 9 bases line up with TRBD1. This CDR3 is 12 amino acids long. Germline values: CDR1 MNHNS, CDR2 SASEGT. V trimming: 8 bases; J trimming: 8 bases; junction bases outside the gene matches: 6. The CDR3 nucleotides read TGTGCCAGCTCGGGGACAGGGAACGGCTACACCTTC. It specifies CASSGTGNGYTF.

CDR3 sequence (DNA): TGTGCCAGCAGTCCGGCGGTTGGAGTGATCGATGAGCAGTTCTTC. It encodes CASSPAVGVIDEQFF. The chain is built from TRBV28 and TRBJ2-1; D gene uncertain. This CDR3 has 15 amino acids. Germline V gene sequence: CDR1 MDHEN, CDR2 SYDVKM. V was pared by 5 bases and J by 8 bases, with 19 bases between.

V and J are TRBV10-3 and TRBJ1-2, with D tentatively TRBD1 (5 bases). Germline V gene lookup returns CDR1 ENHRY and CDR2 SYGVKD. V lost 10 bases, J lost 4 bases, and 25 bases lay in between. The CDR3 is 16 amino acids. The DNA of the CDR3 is TGTGCCACTCCATACGGGCCTCCCGGGGCCGGCTATGGCTACACCTTC. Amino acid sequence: CATPYGPPGAGYGYTF.

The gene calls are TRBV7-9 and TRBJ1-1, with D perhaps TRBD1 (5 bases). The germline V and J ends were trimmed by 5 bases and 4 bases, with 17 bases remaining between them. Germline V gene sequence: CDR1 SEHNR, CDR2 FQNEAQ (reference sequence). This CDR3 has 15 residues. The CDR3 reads CASSLQGAGGTEAFF. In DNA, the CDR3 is TGTGCCAGCAGCCTGCAGGGCGCCGGGGGCACTGAAGCTTTCTTT. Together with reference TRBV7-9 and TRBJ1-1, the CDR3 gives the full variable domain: DTGVSQNPRHKITKRGQNVTFRCDPISEHNRLYWYRQTLGQGPEFLTYFQNEAQLEKSRLLSDRFSAERPKGSFSTLEIQRTEQGDSAMYLCASSLQGAGGTEAFFGQGTRLTVV.

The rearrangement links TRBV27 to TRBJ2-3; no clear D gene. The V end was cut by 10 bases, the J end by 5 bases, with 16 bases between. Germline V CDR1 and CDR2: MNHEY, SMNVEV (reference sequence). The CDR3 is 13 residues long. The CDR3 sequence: CATKQTARDTQYF. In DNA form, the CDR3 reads TGTGCCACGAAACAAACAGCGCGAGATACGCAGTATTTT.

The CDR3 loop is CASSLGDSSEQYF. In nucleotides, the CDR3 is TGTGCCAGCAGCTTAGGGGACAGCAGCGAGCAGTACTTC. This sequence joins TRBV11-2 and TRBJ2-7; 7 nucleotides match TRBD1. The CDR3 consists of 13 residues. Germline lookup yields CDR1 SGHAT and CDR2 FQNNGV. V trimming: 1 base; J trimming: 6 bases; junction bases outside the gene matches: 3.

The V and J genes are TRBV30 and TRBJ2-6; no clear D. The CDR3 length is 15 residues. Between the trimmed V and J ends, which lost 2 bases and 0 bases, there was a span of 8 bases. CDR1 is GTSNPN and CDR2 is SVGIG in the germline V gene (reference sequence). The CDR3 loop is CAWSWRTSGANVLTF. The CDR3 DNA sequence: TGTGCCTGGAGTTGGAGAACCTCTGGGGCCAACGTCCTGACTTTC.